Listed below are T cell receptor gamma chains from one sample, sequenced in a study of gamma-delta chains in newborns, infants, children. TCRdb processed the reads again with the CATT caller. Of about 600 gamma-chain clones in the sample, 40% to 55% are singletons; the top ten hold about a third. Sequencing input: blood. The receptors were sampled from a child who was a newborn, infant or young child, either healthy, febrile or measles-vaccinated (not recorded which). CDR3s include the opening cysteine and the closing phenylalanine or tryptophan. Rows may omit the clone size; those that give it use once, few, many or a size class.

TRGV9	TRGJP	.	TGTGCCTTGTGGGAGGCGTTTCAAGAGTTGGGCAAACAAATCAAGGTATTT	CALWEAFQELGKQIKVF
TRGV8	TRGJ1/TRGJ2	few	TGTGCCACCTGGGACAACCTGAATTATTATAAGAAACTCTTT	CATWDNLNYYKKLF
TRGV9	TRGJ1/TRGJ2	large	TGTGCCTTGTGGGAGGTGAGGGGTTATTATAAGAAACTCTTT	CALWEVRGYYKKLF
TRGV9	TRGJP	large	TGTGCCTTGTGGGAGGTGGAACAAGAGTTGGGCAAAAAAATCAAGGTATTT	CALWEVEQELGKKIKVF
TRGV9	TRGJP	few	TGTGCCTTGAGTGAGGGCACGGAAGAGTTGGGCAAAAAAATCAAGGTATTT	CALSEGTEELGKKIKVF
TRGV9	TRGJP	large	TGTGCCTTGTGGGAGGATAAAGAGTTGGGCAAAAAAATCAAGGTATTT	CALWEDKELGKKIKVF
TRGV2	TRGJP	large	TGTGCCACCTGGGACTTGCACACTGGTTGGTTCAAGGTATTT	CATWDLHTGWFKVF
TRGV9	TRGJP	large	TGTGCCTTGTGGGAGGTATGGGAGTTGGGCAAAAAAATCAAGGTATTT	CALWEVWELGKKIKVF
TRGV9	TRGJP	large	TGTGCCTTGTGGACTCAAGAGTTGGGCAAAAAAATCAAGGTATTT	CALWTQELGKKIKVF
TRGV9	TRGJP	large	TGTGCCTTGTGGGAGACGGAGTTGGGCAAAAAAATCAAGGTATTT	CALWETELGKKIKVF
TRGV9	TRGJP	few	TGTGCCTTGTGGGAGGTGCATTCATCCGAGTTGGGCAAAAAAATCAAGGTATTT	CALWEVHSSELGKKIKVF
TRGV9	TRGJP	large	TGTGCCTTGTGGGAGGTGGGAGAGTTGGGCAAAAAAATCAAGGTATTT	CALWEVGELGKKIKVF
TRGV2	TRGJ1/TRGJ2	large	TGTGCCACCTGGGACGGGCAAAATTATAAGAAACTCTTT	CATWDGQNYKKLF
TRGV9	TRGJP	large	TGTGCCTTGTGGGAGGCCGTTCAAGAGTTGGGCAAAAAAATCAAGGTATTT	CALWEAVQELGKKIKVF
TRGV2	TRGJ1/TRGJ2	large	TGTGCCACCTGGGACGGGCAATATTATAAGAAACTCTTT	CATWDGQYYKKLF
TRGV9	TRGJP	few	TGTGCCTTGTGGGAGGTCCAACAAGAGTTGGGCAAAAAAATCAAGGTATTT	CALWEVQQELGKKIKVF
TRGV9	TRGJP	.	TGTGCCTTGAGTGAGGTGAAAGAGTTGGGCAAAAAAATCAAGGTATTT	CALSEVKELGKKIKVF
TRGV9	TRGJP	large	TGTGCCTTGTGGGACTCTCAAGAGTTGGGCAAAAAAATCAAGGTATTT	CALWDSQELGKKIKVF
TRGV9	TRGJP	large	TGTGCCTTGTGGGAGGTGAGAGAGTTGGGCAAAAAAATCAAGGTATTT	CALWEVRELGKKIKVF
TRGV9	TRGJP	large	TGTGCCTTGTGGGAGGTGGGGGAGTTGGGCAAAAAAATCAAGGTATTT	CALWEVGELGKKIKVF
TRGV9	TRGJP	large	TGTGCCTTGTGGGAGCTACAGCAAGAGTTGGGCAAAAAAATCAAGGTATTT	CALWELQQELGKKIKVF
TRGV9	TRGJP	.	TGTGCCTTGTGGGACTCGCAAGAGTTGGGCAAAAAAATCAAGGTATTT	CALWDSQELGKKIKVF
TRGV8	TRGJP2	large	TGTGCCACCTGGGATTGGATCAAGACGTTT	CATWDWIKTF
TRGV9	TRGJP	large	TGTGCCTTGTGGGAGGTGTGGGAGTTGGGCAAAAAAATCAAGGTATTT	CALWEVWELGKKIKVF
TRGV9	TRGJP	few	TGTGCCTTGTGGGAGGGAAGTCAAGAGTTGGGCAAAAAAATCAAGGTATTT	CALWEGSQELGKKIKVF
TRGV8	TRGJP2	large	TGTGCCACCTGGGATAGGCCTTTTTGGATCAAGACGTTT	CATWDRPFWIKTF
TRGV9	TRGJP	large	TGTGCCTTGTGGGAGGCACAAGAGTTGGGCAAAAAAATCAAGGTATTT	CALWEAQELGKKIKVF
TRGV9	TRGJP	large	TGTGCCTTGTGGGAGGTGCGGTTGGGCAAAAAAATCAAGGTATTT	CALWEVRLGKKIKVF
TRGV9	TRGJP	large	TGTGCCTTGTGGGAGGACAAAGAGTTGGGCAAAAAAATCAAGGTATTT	CALWEDKELGKKIKVF
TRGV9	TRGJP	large	TGTGCCTTGTGGGAGGGGATACAAGAGTTGGGCAAAAAAATCAAGGTATTT	CALWEGIQELGKKIKVF
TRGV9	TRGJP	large	TGTGCCTTGTGGGAGGTGAGGGAGTTGGGCAAAAAAATCAAGGTATTT	CALWEVRELGKKIKVF
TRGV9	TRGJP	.	TGTGCCTTGTGGGAAACCGAGTTGGGCAAAAAAATCAAGGTATTT	CALWETELGKKIKVF
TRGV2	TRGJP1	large	TGTGCCACCTGGGACGGCTATACCACTGGTTGGTTCAAGATATTT	CATWDGYTTGWFKIF
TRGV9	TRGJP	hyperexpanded	TGTGCCTTGTGGGAGGTGGAGTTGGGCAAAAAAATCAAGGTATTT	CALWEVELGKKIKVF
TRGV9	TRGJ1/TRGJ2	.	TGTGCCTTGTGTGAGGTGCGGGGATTTTATAAGAAACTCTTT	CALCEVRGFYKKLF
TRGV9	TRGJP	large	TGTGCCTTGTGGGAGCCTCTACAAGAGTTGGGCAAAAAAATCAAGGTATTT	CALWEPLQELGKKIKVF
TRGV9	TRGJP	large	TGTGCCTTGTGGGAGCTACAAGAGTTGGGCAAAAAAATCAAGGTATTT	CALWELQELGKKIKVF
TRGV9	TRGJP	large	TGTGCCTTGTGGGAGGCCGAAGAGTTGGGCAAAAAAATCAAGGTATTT	CALWEAEELGKKIKVF
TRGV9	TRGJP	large	TGTGCCTTGTGGGAGGTGTGGTTGGGCAAAAAAATCAAGGTATTT	CALWEVWLGKKIKVF
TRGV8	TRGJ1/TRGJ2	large	TGTGCCACCTGGGATTTGAGGCCCGACTATTATAAGAAACTCTTT	CATWDLRPDYYKKLF
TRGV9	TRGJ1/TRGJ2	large	TGTGCCTTGTGGGAGAATTATTATAAGAAACTCTTT	CALWENYYKKLF
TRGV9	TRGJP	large	TGTGCCTTGTGGGAACTGCAAGAGTTGGGCAAAAAAATCAAGGTATTT	CALWELQELGKKIKVF
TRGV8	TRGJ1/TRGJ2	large	TGTGCCACCTGGGCCCAAAAATCTTATTATAAGAAACTCTTT	CATWAQKSYYKKLF
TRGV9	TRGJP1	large	TGTGCCTTGTGGGAGGTGGGGACCACTGGTTGGTTCAAGATATTT	CALWEVGTTGWFKIF
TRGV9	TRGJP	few	TGTGCCTTGTGGGACTACTTTCAAGAGTTGGGCAAAAAAATCAAGGTATTT	CALWDYFQELGKKIKVF
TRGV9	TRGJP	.	TGTGCCTTGTGGGAGGTCCTGCAAGAGTTGGGCAAAAAAATCAAGGTATTT	CALWEVLQELGKKIKVF
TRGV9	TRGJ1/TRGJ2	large	TGTGCCTTGTGGGAGGTATCGCCCCATTATAAGAAACTCTTT	CALWEVSPHYKKLF